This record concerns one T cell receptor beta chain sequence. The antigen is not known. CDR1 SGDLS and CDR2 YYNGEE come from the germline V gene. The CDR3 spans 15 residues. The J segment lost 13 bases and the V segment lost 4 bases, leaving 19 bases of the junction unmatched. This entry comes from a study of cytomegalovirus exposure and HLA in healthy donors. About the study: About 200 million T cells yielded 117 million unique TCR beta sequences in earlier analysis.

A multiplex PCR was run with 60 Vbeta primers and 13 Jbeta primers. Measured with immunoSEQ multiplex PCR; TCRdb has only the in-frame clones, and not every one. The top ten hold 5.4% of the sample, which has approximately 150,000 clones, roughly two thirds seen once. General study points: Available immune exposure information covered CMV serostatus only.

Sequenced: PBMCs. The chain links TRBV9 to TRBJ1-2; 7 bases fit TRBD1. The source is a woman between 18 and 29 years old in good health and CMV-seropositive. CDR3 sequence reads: CASSPVETGQSAGTF. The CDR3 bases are TGTGCCAGCAGCCCCGTGGAGACGGGACAGTCAGCTGGCACCTTC.